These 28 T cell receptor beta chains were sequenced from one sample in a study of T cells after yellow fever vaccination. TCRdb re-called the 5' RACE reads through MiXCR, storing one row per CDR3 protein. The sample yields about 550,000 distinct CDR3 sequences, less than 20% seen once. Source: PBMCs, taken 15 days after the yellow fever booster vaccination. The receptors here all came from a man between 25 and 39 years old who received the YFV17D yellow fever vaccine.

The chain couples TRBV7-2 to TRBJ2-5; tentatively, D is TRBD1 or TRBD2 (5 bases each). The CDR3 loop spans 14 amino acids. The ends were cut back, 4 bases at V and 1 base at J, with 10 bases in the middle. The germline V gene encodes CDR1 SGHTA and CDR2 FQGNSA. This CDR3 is CASSWLGAQETQYF. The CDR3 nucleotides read TGTGCCAGCAGCTGGCTCGGGGCCCAAGAGACCCAGTACTTC. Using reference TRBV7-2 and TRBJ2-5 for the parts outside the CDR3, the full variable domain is GAGVSQSPSNKVTEKGKDVELRCDPISGHTALYWYRQSLGQGLEFLIYFQGNSAPDKSGLPSDRFSAERTGGSVSTLTIQRTQQEDSAVYLCASSWLGAQETQYFGPGTRLLVL.

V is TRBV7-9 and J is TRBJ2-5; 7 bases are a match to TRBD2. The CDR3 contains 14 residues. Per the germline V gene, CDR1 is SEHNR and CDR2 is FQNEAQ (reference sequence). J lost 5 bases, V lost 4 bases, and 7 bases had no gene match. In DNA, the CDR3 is TGTGCCAGCAGCTCCCTTAGCGGGCAGGAGACCCAGTACTTC. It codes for CASSSLSGQETQYF.

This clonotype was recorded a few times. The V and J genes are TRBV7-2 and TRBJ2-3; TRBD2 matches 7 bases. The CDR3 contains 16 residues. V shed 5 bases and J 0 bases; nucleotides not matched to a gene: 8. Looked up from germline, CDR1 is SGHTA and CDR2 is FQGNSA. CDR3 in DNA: TGTGCCAGCAGCCAGACTAGCAGGAGAAGCACAGATACGCAGTATTTT. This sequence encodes CASSQTSRRSTDTQYF.

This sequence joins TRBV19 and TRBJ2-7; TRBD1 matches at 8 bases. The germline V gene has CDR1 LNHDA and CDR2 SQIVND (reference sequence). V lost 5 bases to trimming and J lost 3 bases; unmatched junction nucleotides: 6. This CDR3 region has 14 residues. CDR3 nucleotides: TGTGCCAGTAGTGCGGGACAGGTGAACTACGAGCAGTACTTC. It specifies CASSAGQVNYEQYF.

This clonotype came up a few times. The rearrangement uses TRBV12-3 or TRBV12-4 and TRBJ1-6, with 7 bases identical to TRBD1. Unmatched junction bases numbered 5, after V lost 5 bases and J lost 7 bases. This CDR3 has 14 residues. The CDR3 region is CASSRTGQNSPLHF. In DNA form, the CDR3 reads TGTGCCAGCAGTAGGACAGGCCAGAATTCACCCCTCCACTTT.

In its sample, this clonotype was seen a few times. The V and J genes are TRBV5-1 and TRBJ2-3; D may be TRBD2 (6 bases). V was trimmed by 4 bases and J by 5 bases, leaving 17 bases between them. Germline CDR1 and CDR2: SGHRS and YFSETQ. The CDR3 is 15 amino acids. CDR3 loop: CASSDGIAEGDTQYF. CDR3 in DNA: TGCGCCAGCAGCGACGGTATAGCGGAGGGAGATACGCAGTATTTT.

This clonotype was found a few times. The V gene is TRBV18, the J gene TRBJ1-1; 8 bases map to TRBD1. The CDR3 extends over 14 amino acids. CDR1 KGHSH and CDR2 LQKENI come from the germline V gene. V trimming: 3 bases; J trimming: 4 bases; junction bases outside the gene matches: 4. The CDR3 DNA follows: TGTGCCAGCTCACCCGGACAGGGTTCCACTGAAGCTTTCTTT. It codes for CASSPGQGSTEAFF.

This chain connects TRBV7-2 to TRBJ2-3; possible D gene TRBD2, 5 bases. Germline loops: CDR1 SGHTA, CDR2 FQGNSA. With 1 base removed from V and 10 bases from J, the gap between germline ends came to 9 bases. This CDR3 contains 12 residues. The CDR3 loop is CASSLEVRAQYF. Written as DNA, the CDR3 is TGTGCCAGCAGCTTAGAGGTGCGGGCGCAGTATTTT.

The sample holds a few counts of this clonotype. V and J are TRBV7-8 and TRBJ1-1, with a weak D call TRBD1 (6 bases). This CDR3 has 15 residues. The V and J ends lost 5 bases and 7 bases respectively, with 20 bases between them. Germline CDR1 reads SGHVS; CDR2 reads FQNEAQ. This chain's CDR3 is CASSPTKDRPSEAFF. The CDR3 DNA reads TGTGCCAGCAGCCCGACAAAAGACAGGCCAAGTGAAGCTTTCTTT.

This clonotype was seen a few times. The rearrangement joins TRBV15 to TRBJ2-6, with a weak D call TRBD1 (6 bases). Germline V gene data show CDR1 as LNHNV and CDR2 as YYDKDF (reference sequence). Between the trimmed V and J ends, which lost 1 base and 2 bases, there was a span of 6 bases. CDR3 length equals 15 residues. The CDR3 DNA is TGTGCCACCAGCAGAGGGGACACTGGGGCCAACGTCCTGACTTTC. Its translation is CATSRGDTGANVLTF.

DNA of the CDR3: TGTGCCAGCAGCGTACCGGGACTAGCGGGAGGGCGTAACACCGGGGAGCTGTTTTTT. Protein product: CASSVPGLAGGRNTGELFF. The V gene is TRBV3-1, the J gene TRBJ2-2; 16 nucleotides line up with TRBD2. With 5 bases clipped from V and 2 bases from J, the junction kept 8 bases outside the gene matches. This CDR3 spans 19 amino acids. Germline CDR1 reads LGHDT; CDR2 reads YNNKEL (reference sequence).

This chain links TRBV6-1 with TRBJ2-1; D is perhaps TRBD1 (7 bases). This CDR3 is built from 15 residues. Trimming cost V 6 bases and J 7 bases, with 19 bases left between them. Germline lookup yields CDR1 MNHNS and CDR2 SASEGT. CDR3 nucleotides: TGTGCCAGCAGGCCTGCAGGGGGGAGGACAAATGAGCAGTTCTTC. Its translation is CASRPAGGRTNEQFF.

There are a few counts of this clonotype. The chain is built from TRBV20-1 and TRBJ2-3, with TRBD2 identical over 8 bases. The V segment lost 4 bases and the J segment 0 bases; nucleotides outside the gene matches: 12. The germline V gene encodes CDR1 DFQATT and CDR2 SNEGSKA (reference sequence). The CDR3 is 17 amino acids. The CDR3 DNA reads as TGCAGTGCTACCCAAGGAACTAGCGGAATAAGCACAGATACGCAGTATTTT. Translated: CSATQGTSGISTDTQYF.

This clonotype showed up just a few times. The CDR3 spells CASRTGFGWYEQYF. The CDR3 DNA sequence: TGTGCTTCACGGACAGGGTTTGGCTGGTACGAGCAGTACTTC. V and J are TRBV28 and TRBJ2-7, with TRBD1 matching over 8 bases. The CDR3 is 14 amino acids. Germline assignment: CDR1 MDHEN and CDR2 SYDVKM.

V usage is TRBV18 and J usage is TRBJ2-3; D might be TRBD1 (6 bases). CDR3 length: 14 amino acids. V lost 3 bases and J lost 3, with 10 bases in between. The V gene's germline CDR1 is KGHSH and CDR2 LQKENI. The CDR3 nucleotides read TGTGCCAGCTCACCGAACACAGGGACAGATACGCAGTATTTT. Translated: CASSPNTGTDTQYF.

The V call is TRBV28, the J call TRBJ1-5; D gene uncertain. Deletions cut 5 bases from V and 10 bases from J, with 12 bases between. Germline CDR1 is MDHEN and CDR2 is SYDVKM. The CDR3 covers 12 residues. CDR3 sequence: CASSPPTDPQHF. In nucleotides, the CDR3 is TGTGCCAGCAGTCCACCCACCGATCCCCAGCATTTT.

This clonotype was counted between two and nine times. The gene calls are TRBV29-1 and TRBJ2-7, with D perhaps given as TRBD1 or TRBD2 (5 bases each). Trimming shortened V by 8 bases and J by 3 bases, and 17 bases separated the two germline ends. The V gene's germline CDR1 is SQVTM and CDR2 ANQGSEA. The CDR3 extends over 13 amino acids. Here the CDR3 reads CSSMGESSYEQYF. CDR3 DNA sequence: TGCAGCTCGATGGGGGAGTCTAGCTACGAGCAGTACTTC.

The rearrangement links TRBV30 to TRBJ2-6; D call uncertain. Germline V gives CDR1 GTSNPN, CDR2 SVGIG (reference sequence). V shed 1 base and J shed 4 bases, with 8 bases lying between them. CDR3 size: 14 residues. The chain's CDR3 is CAWSAGSGANVLTF. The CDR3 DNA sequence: TGTGCCTGGAGTGCGGGCTCCGGGGCCAACGTCCTGACTTTC.

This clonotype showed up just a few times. The CDR3 nucleotides are TGTGCCAGCTCTGATGGCGTGACCTACGAGCAGTACTTC. The encoded protein is CASSDGVTYEQYF. The chain couples TRBV19 to TRBJ2-7, with D unresolved. Germline CDR1 LNHDA, CDR2 SQIVND (reference sequence). V dropped 9 bases and J dropped 2 bases, with 14 bases sitting between them. This CDR3 is 13 amino acids long.

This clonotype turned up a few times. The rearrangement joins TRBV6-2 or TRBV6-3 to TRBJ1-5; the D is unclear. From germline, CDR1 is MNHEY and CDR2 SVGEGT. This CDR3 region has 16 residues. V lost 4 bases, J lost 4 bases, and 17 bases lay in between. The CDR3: CASSSLDLGRNQPQHF. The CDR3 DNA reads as TGTGCCAGCAGTTCCCTGGATTTAGGACGGAATCAGCCCCAGCATTTT.

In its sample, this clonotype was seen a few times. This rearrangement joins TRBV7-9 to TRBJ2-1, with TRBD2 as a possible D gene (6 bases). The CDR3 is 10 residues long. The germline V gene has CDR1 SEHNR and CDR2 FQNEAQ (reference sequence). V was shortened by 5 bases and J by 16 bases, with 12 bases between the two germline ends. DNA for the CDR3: TGTGCCAGCAGCCCCCCGGGACTTTTCTTC. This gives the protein CASSPPGLFF. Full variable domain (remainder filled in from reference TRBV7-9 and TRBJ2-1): DTGVSQNPRHKITKRGQNVTFRCDPISEHNRLYWYRQTLGQGPEFLTYFQNEAQLEKSRLLSDRFSAERPKGSFSTLEIQRTEQGDSAMYLCASSPPGLFFGPGTRLTVL.

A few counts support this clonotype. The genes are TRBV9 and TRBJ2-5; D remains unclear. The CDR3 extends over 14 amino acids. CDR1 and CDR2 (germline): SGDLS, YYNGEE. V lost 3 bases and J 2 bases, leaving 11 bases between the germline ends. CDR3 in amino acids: CASSGSSHQETQYF. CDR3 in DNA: TGTGCCAGCAGCGGGTCTTCTCATCAAGAGACCCAGTACTTC.

The CDR3 bases are TGTGCCAGCAGCTTGCGGGGAACCCTTTACAATGAGCAGTTCTTC. Translated, it gives CASSLRGTLYNEQFF. The rearrangement uses TRBV5-4 and TRBJ2-1, with D tentatively TRBD2 (5 bases). Germline CDR1 and CDR2: SGHNT and YYREEE (reference sequence). Trimming shortened V by 1 base and J by 4 bases, and 12 bases separated the two germline ends. The CDR3 covers 15 residues.

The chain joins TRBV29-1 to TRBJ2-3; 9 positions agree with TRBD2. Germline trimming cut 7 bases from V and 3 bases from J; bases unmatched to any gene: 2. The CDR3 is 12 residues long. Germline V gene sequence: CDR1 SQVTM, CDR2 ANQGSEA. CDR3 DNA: TGCAGCGGTAGCGGGAGTACAGATACGCAGTATTTT. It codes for CSGSGSTDTQYF.

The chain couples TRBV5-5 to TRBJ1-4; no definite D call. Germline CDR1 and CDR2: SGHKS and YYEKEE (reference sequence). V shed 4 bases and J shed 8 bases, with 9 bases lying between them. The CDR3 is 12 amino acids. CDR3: CASSPFGEKLFF. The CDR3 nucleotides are TGTGCCAGCAGCCCGTTTGGCGAAAAACTGTTTTTT.

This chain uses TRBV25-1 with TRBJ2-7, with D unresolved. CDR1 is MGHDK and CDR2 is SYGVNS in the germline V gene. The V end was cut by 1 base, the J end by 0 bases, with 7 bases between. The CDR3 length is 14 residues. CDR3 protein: CASSEFKYSYEQYF. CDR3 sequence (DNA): TGTGCCAGCAGTGAATTTAAATACTCCTACGAGCAGTACTTC.

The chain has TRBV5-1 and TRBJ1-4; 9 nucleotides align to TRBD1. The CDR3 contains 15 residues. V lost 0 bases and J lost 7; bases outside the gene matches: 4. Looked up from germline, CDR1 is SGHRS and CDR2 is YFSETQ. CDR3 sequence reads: CASSLETGGIEKLFF. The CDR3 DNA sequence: TGCGCCAGCAGCTTGGAGACAGGGGGGATTGAAAAACTGTTTTTT.

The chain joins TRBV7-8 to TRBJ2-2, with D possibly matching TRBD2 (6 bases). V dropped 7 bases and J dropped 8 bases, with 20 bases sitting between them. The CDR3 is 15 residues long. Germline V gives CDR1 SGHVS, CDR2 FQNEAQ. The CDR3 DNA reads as TGTGCCAGCATCCCCGAAGCGGGTGAACGAGGGGAGCTGTTTTTT. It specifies CASIPEAGERGELFF.